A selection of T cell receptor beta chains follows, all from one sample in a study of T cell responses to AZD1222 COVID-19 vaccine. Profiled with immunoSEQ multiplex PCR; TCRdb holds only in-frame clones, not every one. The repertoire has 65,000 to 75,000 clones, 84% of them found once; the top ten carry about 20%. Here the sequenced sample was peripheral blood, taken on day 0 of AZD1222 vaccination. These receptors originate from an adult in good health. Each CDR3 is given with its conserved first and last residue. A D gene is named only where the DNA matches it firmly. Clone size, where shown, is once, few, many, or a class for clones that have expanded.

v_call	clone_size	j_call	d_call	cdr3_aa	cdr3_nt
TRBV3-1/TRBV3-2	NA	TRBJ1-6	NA	CASSHRGGGSPLHF	TGTGCCAGCAGCCACCGGGGGGGAGGGTCACCCCTCCACTTT
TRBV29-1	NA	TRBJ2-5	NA	CSVDIRIQETQYF	TGCAGCGTTGATATTCGGATCCAAGAGACCCAGTACTTC
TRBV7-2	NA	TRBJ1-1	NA	CASSPTTGNTEAFF	TGTGCCAGCAGCCCGACGACAGGGAACACTGAAGCTTTCTTT
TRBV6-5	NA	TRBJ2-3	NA	CASSTDYARTDTQYF	TGTGCCAGCAGCACCGACTACGCCCGCACAGATACGCAGTATTTT
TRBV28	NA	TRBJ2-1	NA	CASSLGLAGRNEQFF	TGTGCCAGCAGTTTAGGGCTAGCAGGGCGGAATGAGCAGTTCTTC
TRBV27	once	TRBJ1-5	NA	CASSFSGGNQPQHF	TGTGCCAGCAGTTTTTCAGGGGGCAATCAGCCCCAGCATTTT
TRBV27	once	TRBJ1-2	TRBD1	CASSLARGAYGYTF	TGTGCCAGCAGTTTAGCCAGGGGGGCCTATGGCTACACCTTC
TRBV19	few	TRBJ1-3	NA	CASSPGTVSGNTIYF	TGTGCCAGTAGCCCGGGGACGGTCTCTGGAAACACCATATATTTT
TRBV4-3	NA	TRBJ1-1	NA	CASSQETANTEAFF	TGCGCCAGCAGCCAAGAAACAGCGAACACTGAAGCTTTCTTT
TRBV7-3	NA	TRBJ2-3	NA	CASSSIGATDTQYF	TGTGCCAGCAGCTCCATTGGGGCCACAGATACGCAGTATTTT
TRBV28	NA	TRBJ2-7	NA	CASSLGAGFYPSYEQYF	TGTGCCAGCAGTTTAGGAGCAGGGTTCTACCCCTCCTACGAGCAGTACTTC
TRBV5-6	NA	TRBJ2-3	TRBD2	CASRSGGAPDTQYF	TGTGCCAGCAGAAGCGGGGGGGCCCCAGATACGCAGTATTTT
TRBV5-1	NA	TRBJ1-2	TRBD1	CASSSSDRGGYTF	TGCGCCAGCAGCTCGTCGGACAGGGGTGGCTACACCTTC
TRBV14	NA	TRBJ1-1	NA	CASSRLRTPNTEAFF	TGTGCCAGCAGCCGATTACGGACGCCGAACACTGAAGCTTTCTTT
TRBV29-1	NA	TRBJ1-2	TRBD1	CSGGTGSNYGYTF	TGCAGCGGGGGGACAGGGTCTAACTATGGCTACACCTTC
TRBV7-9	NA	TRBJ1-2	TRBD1	CASSTRDRGLDGYTF	TGTGCCAGCAGCACCCGGGACAGGGGGTTGGATGGCTACACCTTC
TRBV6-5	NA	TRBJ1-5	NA	CASGDSGWGQPQHF	TGTGCCAGCGGAGACAGCGGCTGGGGTCAGCCCCAGCATTTT
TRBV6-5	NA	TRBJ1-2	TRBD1	CASSREGRGLYGYTF	TGTGCCAGCAGTCGCGAGGGCAGGGGGCTATATGGCTACACCTTC
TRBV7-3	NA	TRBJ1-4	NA	CASSEQGGEKLFF	TGTGCCAGCAGCGAACAGGGTGGAGAAAAACTGTTTTTT
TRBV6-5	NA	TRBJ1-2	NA	CASCYSAGGEYGYTF	TGTGCCAGCTGTTACTCCGCTGGGGGCGAGTATGGCTACACCTTC
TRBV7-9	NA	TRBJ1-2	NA	CASSLDRAYGYTF	TGTGCCAGCAGCTTAGACAGGGCCTATGGCTACACCTTC
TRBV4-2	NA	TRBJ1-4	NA	CASSQDYEKLFF	TGTGCCAGCAGCCAAGATTATGAAAAACTGTTTTTT
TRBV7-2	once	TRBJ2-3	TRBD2	CASSLGRGAGASTDTQYF	TGTGCCAGCAGCTTAGGGCGGGGGGCAGGTGCTAGCACAGATACGCAGTATTTT
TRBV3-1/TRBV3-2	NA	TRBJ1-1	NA	CASSQVEGNTEAFF	TGTGCCAGCAGCCAAGTCGAAGGGAACACTGAAGCTTTCTTT
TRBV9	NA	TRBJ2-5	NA	CASSVGGQETQYF	TGTGCCAGCAGCGTAGGGGGTCAAGAGACCCAGTACTTC
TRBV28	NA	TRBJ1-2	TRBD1	CATDWTGQGYTF	TGTGCCACTGACTGGACAGGGCAAGGCTACACCTTC
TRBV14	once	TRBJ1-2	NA	CASSRGYGYTF	TGTGCCAGCAGCCGAGGGTACGGCTACACCTTC
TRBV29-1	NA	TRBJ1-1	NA	CSVEVSQASGAFF	TGCAGCGTTGAAGTTTCACAGGCCTCAGGGGCTTTCTTT
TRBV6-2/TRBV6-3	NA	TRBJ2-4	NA	CASSYMNIQYF	TGTGCCAGCAGTTATATGAACATTCAGTACTTC
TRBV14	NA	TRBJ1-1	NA	CASSQDAVRNEAFF	TGTGCCAGCAGCCAAGATGCGGTAAGAAACGAAGCTTTCTTT
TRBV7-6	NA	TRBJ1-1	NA	CASSFTVNTEAFF	TGTGCCAGCAGTTTCACAGTGAACACTGAAGCTTTCTTT
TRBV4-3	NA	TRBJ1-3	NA	CASSQGGTGGNTIYF	TGCGCCAGCAGCCAAGGAGGGACGGGAGGAAACACCATATATTTT